This T cell receptor (beta chain) was identified in a study of cytomegalovirus exposure and HLA in healthy donors. PCR was performed using 60 Vbeta and 13 Jbeta primers. This table comes from immunoSEQ multiplex PCR, and its TCRdb copy is limited to in-frame clones, with some not included. This table has around 81,000 clones, about 64% appearing once. The ends were cut back, 6 bases at V and 4 bases at J, with 14 bases in the middle. This CDR3 spans 13 amino acids. The germline gives CDR1 SGHTS, CDR2 YDEGEE. This TCR was sampled from a man aged 30-40 years in good health and CMV-seropositive. Material: PBMCs. The chain is built from TRBV5-8 and TRBJ2-7, with unresolved D. CDR3 coding DNA: TGTGCCAGCACCCCGCGCACGGGTTACGAGCAGTACTTC. This sequence encodes CASTPRTGYEQYF. Full variable domain (remainder filled in from reference TRBV5-8 and TRBJ2-7): EAGVTQSPTHLIKTRGQQATLRCSPISGHTSVYWYQQALGLGLQFLLWYDEGEERNRGNFPPRFSGRQFPNYSSELNVNALELEDSALYLCASTPRTGYEQYFGPGTRLTVT.